Following are 3 T cell receptor beta chains from one sample sequenced in a study of blood T cells in healthy people across ages. With a J-beta primer mix and a sample-barcoded 5' primer, a second PCR ran about 7 to 12 cycles. TCRdb re-called the 5' RACE reads through MiXCR, storing one row per CDR3 protein. Of 780,000 or so distinct CDR3 sequences listed, 56% are singletons. Sequenced material: blood. Receptor source: a man aged 40-50 years in good health.

The chain carries TRBV6-6 and TRBJ1-1; D gene unclear. Germline CDR1 reads MNHNY; CDR2 reads SVGAGI (reference sequence). This CDR3 region has 14 residues. V was clipped by 6 bases and J by 2 bases, with 13 bases between them. CDR3 amino acids: CASRQSGDNTEAFF. The CDR3 nucleotides are TGTGCCAGCAGACAGTCAGGAGACAACACTGAAGCTTTCTTT.

The CDR3 loop reads CASSQDKVADWSDNEQFF. The DNA for the CDR3 is TGTGCCAGCAGCCAAGATAAGGTAGCGGACTGGTCGGACAATGAGCAGTTCTTC. The chain employs TRBV4-2 and TRBJ2-1; D is perhaps TRBD2 (6 bases). The CDR3 contains 18 residues. Trimming removed 0 bases from V and 5 bases from J, with 20 bases in between. Looked up from germline, CDR1 is LGHNA and CDR2 is YNFKEQ.

This chain links TRBV28 with TRBJ2-4; 9 bases match TRBD1. The CDR3 is 14 residues long. Germline lookup yields CDR1 MDHEN and CDR2 SYDVKM. V lost 10 bases to trimming and J lost 8 bases; unmatched junction nucleotides: 12. DNA of the CDR3: TGTGCCACACGGACGGGACAGGGAGGGGACATTCAGTACTTC. It specifies CATRTGQGGDIQYF. The full variable domain, rest sourced from reference TRBV28 and TRBJ2-4, is DVKVTQSSRYLVKRTGEKVFLECVQDMDHENMFWYRQDPGLGLRLIYFSYDVKMKEKGDIPEGYSVSREKKERFSLILESASTNQTSMYLCATRTGQGGDIQYFGAGTRLSVL.